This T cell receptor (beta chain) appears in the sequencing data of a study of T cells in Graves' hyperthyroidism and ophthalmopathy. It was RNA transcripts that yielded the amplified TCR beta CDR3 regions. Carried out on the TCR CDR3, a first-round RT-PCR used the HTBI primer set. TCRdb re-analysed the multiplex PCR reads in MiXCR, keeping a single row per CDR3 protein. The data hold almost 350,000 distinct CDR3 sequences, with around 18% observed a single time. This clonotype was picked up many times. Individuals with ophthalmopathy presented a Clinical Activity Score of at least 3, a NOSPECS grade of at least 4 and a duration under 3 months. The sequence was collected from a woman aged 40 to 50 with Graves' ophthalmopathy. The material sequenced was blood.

The CDR3 protein is CASSFLAGVETQYF. CDR3 nucleotides: TGTGCCAGCAGCTTCTTAGCGGGAGTAGAGACCCAGTACTTC. This sequence joins TRBV7-2 and TRBJ2-5, with TRBD2 matching 9 bases. This CDR3 spans 14 amino acids. The V gene's germline CDR1 is SGHTA and CDR2 FQGNSA. V lost 3 bases to trimming and J lost 4 bases; unmatched junction nucleotides: 3.